The 18 T cell receptor beta chains presented below share a single source sample, sequenced in a study of T-cell reconstitution after alpha-beta-depleted transplantation in children. Preparation of the TCRbeta library involved a method that used unique molecular identifiers. A single record per CDR3 protein comes from TCRdb applying MiXCR to the PCR reads. Of approximately 80,000 distinct CDR3 sequences detected, 11% to 15% appear once; the ten largest clones hold about 26%. The sample here was PBMCs, mostly from graft donor cells, taken 180 days after TCRalphabeta/CD19-depleted stem cell transplant. The receptors were sampled from a male patient between 2 and 10 years old who had a stem cell transplant for acute lymphoblastic leukemia, so the T cells may come from the graft donor.

The sample holds a few counts of this clonotype. V is TRBV28 and J is TRBJ1-3, with D perhaps matching TRBD1 (6 bases). CDR1 is MDHEN and CDR2 is SYDVKM in the germline V gene. V was clipped by 5 bases and J by 0 bases, with 14 bases between them. The CDR3 is 16 residues long. The CDR3 DNA sequence: TGTGCCAGCAGTACCGAACAGGGAATCTCTGGAAACACCATATATTTT. The encoded protein is CASSTEQGISGNTIYF.

V usage is TRBV12-3 or TRBV12-4 and J usage is TRBJ2-2; the D gene could be TRBD1 or TRBD2 (5 bases each). V was trimmed by 5 bases and J by 7 bases, leaving 14 bases between them. CDR3 length: 14 amino acids. The CDR3 protein is CASSPGPAGGELFF. DNA for the CDR3: TGTGCCAGCAGTCCAGGGCCGGCGGGCGGGGAGCTGTTTTTT.

The table lists this clonotype with many counts. The rearrangement joins TRBV7-6 to TRBJ2-7; TRBD2 matches 12 bases. The ends lost 4 bases at V and 1 base at J; junction bases unmatched: 2. Germline CDR1 and CDR2: SGHVS and FNYEAQ. CDR3 size: 15 residues. The CDR3 reads CASSSTSGGSYEQYF. The DNA for the CDR3 is TGTGCCAGCAGCTCGACTAGCGGGGGTTCCTACGAGCAGTACTTC.

This clonotype has more than one count but fewer than ten. This rearrangement joins TRBV20-1 to TRBJ2-5; TRBD2 is a possible D gene (7 bases). Germline CDR1 DFQATT, CDR2 SNEGSKA (reference sequence). The CDR3 sequence is 17 residues long. V was shortened by 7 bases and J by 4 bases, with 28 bases between the two germline ends. CDR3 sequence: CSDRGAQRKGWAETQYF. Here the CDR3 DNA reads TGCAGTGATCGGGGGGCGCAAAGGAAGGGGTGGGCAGAGACCCAGTACTTC.

The chain recombines TRBV9 with TRBJ1-5; D ambiguous. The germline V and J ends were trimmed by 0 bases and 4 bases, with 11 bases remaining between them. CDR3 length equals 15 residues. CDR1 and CDR2 from the germline V gene are SGDLS and YYNGEE. The CDR3 DNA reads TGTGCCAGCAGCGTAGGAGGGAGCGGGAATCAGCCCCAGCATTTT. Its protein product is CASSVGGSGNQPQHF.

The chain joins TRBV5-1 to TRBJ1-5, with TRBD1 matching 7 bases. The CDR3 covers 15 residues. The V and J ends lost 4 bases and 5 bases, in that order; junction bases with no gene match: 9. Germline CDR1 is SGHRS and CDR2 is YFSETQ. Here the CDR3 DNA reads TGCGCCAGCAGCCCCTGGGACAGCCTCTATCAGCCCCAGCATTTT. Translating it yields CASSPWDSLYQPQHF.

This clonotype has at least ten counts. The CDR3, as DNA: TGCAGTGCTAGGGTGGCAGGGACGGAGCCCCAGCATTTT. As protein: CSARVAGTEPQHF. The chain uses TRBV20-1 and TRBJ1-5; possible D gene TRBD1, 5 bases. CDR3 length equals 13 residues. Germline V gene lookup returns CDR1 DFQATT and CDR2 SNEGSKA (reference sequence). The ends were cut back, 3 bases at V and 8 bases at J, with 14 bases in the middle.

This clonotype was counted between two and nine times. The genes are TRBV7-9 and TRBJ1-1; maybe TRBD1 (5 bases). V lost 5 bases and J lost 3, with 16 bases in between. CDR3 length equals 15 residues. Germline values: CDR1 SEHNR, CDR2 FQNEAQ (reference sequence). CDR3 region: CASSPRVLLDTEAFF. CDR3 nucleotides: TGTGCCAGCAGCCCCAGGGTACTTCTGGACACTGAAGCTTTCTTT.

V usage is TRBV20-1 and J usage is TRBJ2-5; D is unresolved. The V end lost 4 bases, the J end lost 2 bases, and 20 bases lay between the germline ends. Germline-derived CDR1 and CDR2 are DFQATT and SNEGSKA (reference sequence). The CDR3 extends over 16 amino acids. The CDR3 coding sequence is TGCAGTGCTACTGTGTTTCAGCAAAACTTTCAAGAGACCCAGTACTTC. It specifies CSATVFQQNFQETQYF.

The chain carries TRBV10-3 and TRBJ2-7, with TRBD1 as a possible D gene (7 bases). V shed 9 bases and J shed 2 bases, with 17 bases lying between them. CDR1 ENHRY and CDR2 SYGVKD come from the germline V gene. This CDR3 spans 14 amino acids. The CDR3: CAIPARGATYEQYF. CDR3 DNA: TGTGCCATTCCGGCCAGGGGGGCGACCTACGAGCAGTACTTC.

This clonotype was observed a few times. J is TRBJ1-5 and V is TRBV2; TRBD1 aligns across 7 bases. The CDR3 length is 16 residues. Germline trimming cut 7 bases from V and 0 bases from J; bases unmatched to any gene: 9. The germline CDR1 and CDR2 sequences are SNHLY and FYNNEI. The chain's CDR3 is CASIQDRLYSNQPQHF. DNA for the CDR3: TGTGCCAGCATCCAGGACAGGCTATATAGCAATCAGCCCCAGCATTTT.

This clonotype was observed at least ten times. V and J are TRBV20-1 and TRBJ1-5; D might be TRBD1 (6 bases). Looked up from germline, CDR1 is DFQATT and CDR2 is SNEGSKA (reference sequence). The CDR3 is 13 residues long. Trimming removed 7 bases at V and 5 bases at J, with 15 bases between. CDR3 residues: CSVWGGAHQPQHF. For the CDR3, the DNA is TGCAGTGTATGGGGGGGGGCCCATCAGCCCCAGCATTTT.

The rearrangement uses TRBV5-1 and TRBJ2-1, with TRBD2 identical over 13 bases. Germline CDR1 reads SGHRS; CDR2 reads YFSETQ. J was trimmed by 0 bases and V by 3 bases; bases with no gene match: 9. The CDR3 runs to 19 residues. CDR3 nucleotide sequence: TGCGCCAGCAGCTCCCCCGGACTAGCGGGGGCAAGCTCCTACAATGAGCAGTTCTTC. It yields the protein CASSSPGLAGASSYNEQFF.

The chain employs TRBV7-3 and TRBJ1-1; D call uncertain. CDR3 size: 13 residues. The V end was cut by 1 base, the J end by 4 bases, with 7 bases between. Germline CDR1 reads SGHTA; CDR2 reads FQGTGA. The CDR3 region has the DNA TGTGCCAGCAGCTTAAACCATATCACTGAAGCTTTCTTT. Encoded protein: CASSLNHITEAFF.

V usage is TRBV30 and J usage is TRBJ1-5; 9 bases are shared with TRBD1. The CDR3 consists of 16 residues. V lost 0 bases and J lost 6; bases outside the gene matches: 9. CDR1 and CDR2 (germline): GTSNPN, SVGIG (reference sequence). The CDR3 protein is CAWSVPGTGKGQPQHF. The CDR3 DNA follows: TGTGCCTGGAGTGTACCTGGGACAGGGAAAGGTCAGCCCCAGCATTTT.

To note about this clonotype: As the CDR3 is not closed by the conserved phenylalanine or tryptophan, this likely results from a read error. The rearrangement links TRBV28 to TRBJ1-1; D ambiguous. Germline V gene data show CDR1 as MDHEN and CDR2 as SYDVKM. CDR3 size: 14 residues. Trimming shortened V by 0 bases and J by 4 bases, and 9 bases separated the two germline ends. CDR3 in DNA: TGTGCCAGCAGTTTATGGGACGAGCTCACTGAAGCTTTCTTG. It codes for CASSLWDELTEAFL.

In this sample, this clonotype turned up a few times. This chain uses TRBV4-2 with TRBJ2-6; D gene uncertain. This CDR3 comprises 11 residues. Germline V gene sequence: CDR1 LGHNA, CDR2 YNFKEQ. Deletions cut 0 bases from V and 16 bases from J, with 7 bases between. The CDR3 loop reads CASSQEAKLTF. CDR3 nucleotide sequence: TGTGCCAGCAGCCAAGAGGCCAAGCTGACTTTC.

In its sample, this clonotype was seen many times. V gene TRBV6-1 combines with J gene TRBJ1-1; 9 nucleotides line up with TRBD1. The CDR3 totals 14 residues. Looked up from germline, CDR1 is MNHNS and CDR2 is SASEGT. V lost 6 bases to trimming and J lost 5 bases; unmatched junction nucleotides: 7. The CDR3: CASRRGQGRTEAFF. The CDR3 DNA is TGTGCCAGCAGGCGTGGACAGGGGAGAACTGAAGCTTTCTTT.